Sequencing of this TCR beta chain was carried out in a study of glioma-infiltrating T cells. General study findings and limits: Very few CDR3 sequences were shared between tissue and blood. Gliomas, especially low-grade, showed above-expected tissue-blood divergence; non-neoplastic patients showed below.

Amplification of TCR alpha and beta CDR3 regions from RNA used iRepertoire nested multiplex PCR. One-step reverse transcription and amplification started from approximately 100-400 ng of tissue mRNA or PBMC total RNA. Using its own MiXCR run on the multiplex PCR reads, TCRdb lists one record per CDR3 protein. The table records roughly 10,000 distinct CDR3 sequences, about 50% of them present only once. This clonotype is deemed medium-sized. Its matching antigen is unknown. Sequenced: glioma tissue, nonneoplastic brain tissue, or PBMCs (not recorded which). The TCR was taken from a human donor with low-grade glioma or glioblastoma, undergoing nonglioma brain surgery, or in good health (not recorded which).

CDR3: CASSLFGEETQYF. CDR3 nucleotides: TGTGCCAGCAGTTTGTTTGGGGAGGAGACCCAGTACTTC. J is TRBJ2-5 and V is TRBV28; perhaps TRBD2 as D (5 bases). The CDR3 loop spans 13 amino acids. Germline assignment: CDR1 MDHEN and CDR2 SYDVKM. Trimming stripped 3 bases from V and 5 bases from J, with 10 bases between. The whole variable domain, filled in from reference TRBV28 and TRBJ2-5, reads DVKVTQSSRYLVKRTGEKVFLECVQDMDHENMFWYRQDPGLGLRLIYFSYDVKMKEKGDIPEGYSVSREKKERFSLILESASTNQTSMYLCASSLFGEETQYFGPGTRLLVL.